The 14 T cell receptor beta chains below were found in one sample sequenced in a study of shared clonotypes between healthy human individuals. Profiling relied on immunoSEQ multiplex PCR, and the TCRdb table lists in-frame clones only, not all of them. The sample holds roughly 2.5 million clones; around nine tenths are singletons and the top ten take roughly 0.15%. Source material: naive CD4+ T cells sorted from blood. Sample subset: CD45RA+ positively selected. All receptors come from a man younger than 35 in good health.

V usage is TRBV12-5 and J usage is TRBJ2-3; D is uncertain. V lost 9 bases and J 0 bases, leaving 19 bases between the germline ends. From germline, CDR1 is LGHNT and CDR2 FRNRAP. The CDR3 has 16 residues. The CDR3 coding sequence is TGTGCTAGCACCTTGAGGCTGGCGACTAGCACAGATACGCAGTATTTT. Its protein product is CASTLRLATSTDTQYF.

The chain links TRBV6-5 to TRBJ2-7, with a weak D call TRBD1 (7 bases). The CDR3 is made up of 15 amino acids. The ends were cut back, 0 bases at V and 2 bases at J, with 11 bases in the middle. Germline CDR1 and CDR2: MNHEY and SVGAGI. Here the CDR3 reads CASSYSAGGTYEQYF. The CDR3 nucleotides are TGTGCCAGCAGTTACTCGGCAGGGGGGACCTACGAGCAGTACTTC.

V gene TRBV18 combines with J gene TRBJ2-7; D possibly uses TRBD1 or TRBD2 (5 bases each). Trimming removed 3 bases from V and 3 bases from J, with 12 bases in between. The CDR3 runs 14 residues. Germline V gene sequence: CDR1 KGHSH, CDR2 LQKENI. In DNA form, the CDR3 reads TGTGCCAGCTCACCCGGGACCTTAATCTACGAGCAGTACTTC. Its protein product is CASSPGTLIYEQYF.

In DNA, the CDR3 is TGTGCCAGCAGCATGAGGACAGGGGGGATTGAAGCTTTCTTT. Translating it yields CASSMRTGGIEAFF. The chain couples TRBV7-8 to TRBJ1-1, with 10 bases aligning to TRBD1. Losses at the gene ends were 5 bases for V and 7 bases for J; bases not matched to a gene: 7. This CDR3 is 14 amino acids long. Germline V gene lookup returns CDR1 SGHVS and CDR2 FQNEAQ.

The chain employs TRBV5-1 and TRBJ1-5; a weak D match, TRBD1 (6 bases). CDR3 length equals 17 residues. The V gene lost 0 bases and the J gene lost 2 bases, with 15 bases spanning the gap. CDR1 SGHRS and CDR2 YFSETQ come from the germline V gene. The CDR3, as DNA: TGCGCCAGCAGCTTGGTGGGACAAAGTTCGGGCAATCAGCCCCAGCATTTT. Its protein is CASSLVGQSSGNQPQHF.

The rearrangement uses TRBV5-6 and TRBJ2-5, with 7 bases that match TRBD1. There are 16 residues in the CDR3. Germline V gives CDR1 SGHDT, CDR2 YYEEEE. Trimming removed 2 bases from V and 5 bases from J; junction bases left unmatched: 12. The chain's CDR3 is CASSLYRGAVRETQYF. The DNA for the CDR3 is TGTGCCAGCAGCTTATACAGGGGTGCAGTAAGGGAGACCCAGTACTTC.

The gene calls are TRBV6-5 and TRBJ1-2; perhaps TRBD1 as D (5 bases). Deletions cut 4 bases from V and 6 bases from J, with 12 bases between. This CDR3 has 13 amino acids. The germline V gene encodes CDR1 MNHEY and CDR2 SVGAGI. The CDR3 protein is CASSSPGNNGYTF. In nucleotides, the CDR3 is TGTGCCAGCAGTTCCCCAGGGAATAATGGCTACACCTTC.

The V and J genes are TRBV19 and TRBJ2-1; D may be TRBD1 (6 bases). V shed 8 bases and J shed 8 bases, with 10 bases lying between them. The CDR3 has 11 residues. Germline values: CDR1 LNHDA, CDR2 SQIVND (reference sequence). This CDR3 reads CASQGRDEQFF. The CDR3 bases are TGTGCCAGTCAGGGGCGGGATGAGCAGTTCTTC.

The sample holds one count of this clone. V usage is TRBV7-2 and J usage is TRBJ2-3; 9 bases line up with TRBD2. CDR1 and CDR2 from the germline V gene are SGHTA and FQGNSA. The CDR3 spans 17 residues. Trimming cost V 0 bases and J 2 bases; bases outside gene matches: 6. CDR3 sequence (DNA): TGTGCCAGCAGCTTAGCGCTGCTAGCGGGGACCACAGATACGCAGTATTTT. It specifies CASSLALLAGTTDTQYF. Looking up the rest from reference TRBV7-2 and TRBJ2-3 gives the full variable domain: GAGVSQSPSNKVTEKGKDVELRCDPISGHTALYWYRQSLGQGLEFLIYFQGNSAPDKSGLPSDRFSAERTGGSVSTLTIQRTQQEDSAVYLCASSLALLAGTTDTQYFGPGTRLTVL.

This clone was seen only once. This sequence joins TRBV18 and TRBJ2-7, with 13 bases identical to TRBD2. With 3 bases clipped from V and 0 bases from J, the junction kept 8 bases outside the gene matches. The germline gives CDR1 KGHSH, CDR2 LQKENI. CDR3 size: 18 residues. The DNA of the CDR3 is TGTGCCAGCTCACCCCTACCGGGACTAGCGGGGAGCTCCTACGAGCAGTACTTC. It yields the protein CASSPLPGLAGSSYEQYF. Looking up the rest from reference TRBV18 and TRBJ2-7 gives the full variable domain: NAGVMQNPRHLVRRRGQEARLRCSPMKGHSHVYWYRQLPEEGLKFMVYLQKENIIDESGMPKERFSAEFPKEGPSILRIQQVVRGDSAAYFCASSPLPGLAGSSYEQYFGPGTRLTVT.

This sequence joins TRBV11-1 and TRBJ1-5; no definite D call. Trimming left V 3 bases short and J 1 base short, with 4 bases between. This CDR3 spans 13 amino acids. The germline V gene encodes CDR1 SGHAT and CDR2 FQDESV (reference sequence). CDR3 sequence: CASSFESNQPQHF. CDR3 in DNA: TGTGCCAGCAGCTTTGAAAGCAATCAGCCCCAGCATTTT.

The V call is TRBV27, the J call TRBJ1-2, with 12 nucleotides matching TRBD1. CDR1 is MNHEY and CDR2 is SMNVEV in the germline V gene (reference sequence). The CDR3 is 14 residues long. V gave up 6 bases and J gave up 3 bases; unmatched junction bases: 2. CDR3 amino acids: CASRGTGGHYGYTF. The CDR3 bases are TGTGCCAGCAGGGGGACAGGGGGCCACTATGGCTACACCTTC.

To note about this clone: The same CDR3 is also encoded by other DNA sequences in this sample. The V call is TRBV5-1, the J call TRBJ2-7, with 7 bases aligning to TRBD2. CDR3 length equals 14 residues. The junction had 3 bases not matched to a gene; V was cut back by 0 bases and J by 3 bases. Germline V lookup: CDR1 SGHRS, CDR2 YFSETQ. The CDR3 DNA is TGCGCCAGCAGCTTGGGTGGGACTAACTACGAGCAGTACTTC. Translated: CASSLGGTNYEQYF.

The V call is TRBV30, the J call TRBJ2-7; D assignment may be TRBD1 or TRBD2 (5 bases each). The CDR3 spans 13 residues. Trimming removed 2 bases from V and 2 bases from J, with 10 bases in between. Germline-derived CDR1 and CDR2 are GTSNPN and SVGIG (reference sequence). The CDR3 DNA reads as TGTGCCTGGAGTCGGGGCCCCCCCTACGAGCAGTACTTC. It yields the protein CAWSRGPPYEQYF.